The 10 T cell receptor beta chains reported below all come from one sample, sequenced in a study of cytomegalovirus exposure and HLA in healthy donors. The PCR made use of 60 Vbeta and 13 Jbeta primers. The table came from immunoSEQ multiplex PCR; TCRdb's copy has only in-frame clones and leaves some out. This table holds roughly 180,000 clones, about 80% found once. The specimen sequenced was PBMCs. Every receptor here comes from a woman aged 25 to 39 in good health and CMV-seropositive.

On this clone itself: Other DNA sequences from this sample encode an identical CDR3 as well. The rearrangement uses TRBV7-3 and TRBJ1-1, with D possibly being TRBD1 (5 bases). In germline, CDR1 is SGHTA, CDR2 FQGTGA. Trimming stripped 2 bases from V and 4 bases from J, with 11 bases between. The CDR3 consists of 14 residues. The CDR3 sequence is CASSLSGGGTEAFF. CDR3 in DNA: TGTGCCAGCAGCTTATCCGGGGGAGGCACTGAAGCTTTCTTT. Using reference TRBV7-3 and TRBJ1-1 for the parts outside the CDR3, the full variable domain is GAGVSQTPSNKVTEKGKYVELRCDPISGHTALYWYRQSLGQGPEFLIYFQGTGAADDSGLPNDRFFAVRPEGSVSTLKIQRTERGDSAVYLCASSLSGGGTEAFFGQGTRLTVV.

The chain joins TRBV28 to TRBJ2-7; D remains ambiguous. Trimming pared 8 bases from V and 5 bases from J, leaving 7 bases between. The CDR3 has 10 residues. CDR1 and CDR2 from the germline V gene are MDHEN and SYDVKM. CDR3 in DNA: TGTGCCAGCGCCTCTAACGAGCAGTACTTC. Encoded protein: CASASNEQYF.

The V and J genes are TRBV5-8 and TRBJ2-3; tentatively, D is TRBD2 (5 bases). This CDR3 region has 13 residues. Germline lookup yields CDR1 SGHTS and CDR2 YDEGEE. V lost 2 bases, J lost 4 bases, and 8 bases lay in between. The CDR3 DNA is TGTGCCAGCAGCTTACCCGGGGCAGATACGCAGTATTTT. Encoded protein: CASSLPGADTQYF.

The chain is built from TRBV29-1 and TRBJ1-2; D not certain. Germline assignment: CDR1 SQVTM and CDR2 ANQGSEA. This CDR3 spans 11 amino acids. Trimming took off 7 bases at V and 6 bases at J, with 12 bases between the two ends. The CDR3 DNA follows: TGCAGCGGTTCGTCGGGTGATGGCTACACCTTC. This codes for CSGSSGDGYTF.

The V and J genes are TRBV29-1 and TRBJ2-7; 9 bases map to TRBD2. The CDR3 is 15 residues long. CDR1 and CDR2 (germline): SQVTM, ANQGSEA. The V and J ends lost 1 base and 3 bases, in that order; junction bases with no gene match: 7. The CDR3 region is CSVEGGASGNYEQYF. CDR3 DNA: TGCAGCGTTGAAGGTGGGGCTAGCGGGAACTACGAGCAGTACTTC.

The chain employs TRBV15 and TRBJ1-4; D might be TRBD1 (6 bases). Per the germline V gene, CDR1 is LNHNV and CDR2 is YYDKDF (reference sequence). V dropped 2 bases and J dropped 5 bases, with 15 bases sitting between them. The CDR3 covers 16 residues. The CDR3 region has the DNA TGTGCCACCAGCAGAAGTCCGGGACAATCGAATGAAAAACTGTTTTTT. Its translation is CATSRSPGQSNEKLFF.

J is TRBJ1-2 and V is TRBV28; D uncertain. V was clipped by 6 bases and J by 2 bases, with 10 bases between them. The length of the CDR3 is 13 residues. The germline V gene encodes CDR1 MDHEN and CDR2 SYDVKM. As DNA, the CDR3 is TGTGCCAGCAGGATCTCTCGGAACTATGGCTACACCTTC. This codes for CASRISRNYGYTF.

The CDR3 spells CASSYLVLAGVGETQYF. The CDR3 nucleotides are TGTGCCAGCAGTTACCTGGTCCTAGCGGGAGTTGGAGAGACCCAGTACTTC. The chain links TRBV28 to TRBJ2-5, with 10 nucleotides matching TRBD2. Germline CDR1 and CDR2: MDHEN and SYDVKM. There are 17 residues in the CDR3. With 4 bases clipped from V and 4 bases from J, the junction kept 12 bases outside the gene matches.

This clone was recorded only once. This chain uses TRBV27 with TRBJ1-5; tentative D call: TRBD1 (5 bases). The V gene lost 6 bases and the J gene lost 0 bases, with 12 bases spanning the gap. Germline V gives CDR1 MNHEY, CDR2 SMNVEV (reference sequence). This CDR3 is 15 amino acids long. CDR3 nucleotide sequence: TGTGCCAGCAGCGCAGGGAAATATAGCAATCAGCCCCAGCATTTT. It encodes CASSAGKYSNQPQHF.

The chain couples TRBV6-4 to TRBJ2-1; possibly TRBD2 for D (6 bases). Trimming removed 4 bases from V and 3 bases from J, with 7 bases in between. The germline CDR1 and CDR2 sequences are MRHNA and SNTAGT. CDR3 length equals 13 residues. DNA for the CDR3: TGTGCCAGCAGTGCGACTAGCTACAATGAGCAGTTCTTC. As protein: CASSATSYNEQFF.